These 3 T cell receptor beta chains were all obtained from the same sample, sequenced in a study of CD8 T cells in ankylosing spondylitis. TCRdb used MiXCR to reprocess the 5' RACE reads, holding one entry per CDR3 protein. The sample holds over 100,000 distinct CDR3 sequences, approximately 6.8% seen once. The sequenced sample consisted of blood, either unsorted or a sorted T cell fraction (not recorded which). All receptors derive from a male donor with ankylosing spondylitis or in good health (not recorded which).

This clonotype has at least ten counts. The V call is TRBV20-1, the J call TRBJ2-1; possibly TRBD1 for D (5 bases). The CDR3 is 17 amino acids. The germline V gene encodes CDR1 DFQATT and CDR2 SNEGSKA (reference sequence). Trimming cost V 0 bases and J 5 bases, with 20 bases left between them. The DNA of the CDR3 is TGCAGTGCTAGAGATGACAGAAGTGCGGCCTACAACAATGAGCAGTTCTTC. It encodes CSARDDRSAAYNNEQFF.

This clonotype has a count of ten or more. This chain links TRBV5-5 with TRBJ2-7; TRBD1 agrees at 7 bases. Germline CDR1 reads SGHKS; CDR2 reads YYEKEE (reference sequence). After removal of 4 bases from V and 0 bases from J, the junction contained 7 bases not matched to a gene. CDR3 length equals 15 residues. CDR3 sequence reads: CASSQGQAASYEQYF. As DNA, the CDR3 is TGTGCCAGCAGCCAAGGACAGGCTGCCTCCTACGAGCAGTACTTC.

Ten or more counts support this clonotype. The rearrangement uses TRBV7-7 and TRBJ1-1, with D unclear. From germline, CDR1 is SSHAT and CDR2 FNYEAQ (reference sequence). Trimming left V 5 bases short and J 5 bases short, with 15 bases between. CDR3 length: 14 amino acids. The DNA of the CDR3 is TGTGCCAGCAGCCCGAGTTTTTCGGGGACTGAAGCTTTCTTT. Amino acids: CASSPSFSGTEAFF. The full variable domain, in which reference TRBV7-7 and TRBJ1-1 provide the parts outside the CDR3, is GAGVSQSPRYKVTKRGQDVTLRCDPISSHATLYWYQQALGQGPEFLTYFNYEAQPDKSGLPSDRFSAERPEGSISTLTIQRTEQRDSAMYRCASSPSFSGTEAFFGQGTRLTVV.